The subject of this entry is one T cell receptor beta chain. These data are taken from a study of control samples from healthy donors and cancer patients. This CDR3 spans 16 amino acids. CDR1 and CDR2 (germline): SGHDT, YYEEEE. V dropped 2 bases and J dropped 10; count of bases not matched to a gene: 10. The repertoire was sequenced with immunoSEQ multiplex PCR; TCRdb's copy has only in-frame clones and lacks some. Of over 75,000 clones in the sample, 85% were seen once. This clonotype was obtained from a man younger than 45 in good health. Sequenced sample: blood. The V call is TRBV5-6, the J call TRBJ1-6; 9 bases align to TRBD1. CDR3 DNA: TGTGCCAGCAGCTTCGGGACAGGGAGTGTCGGGTCACCCCTCCACTTT. Translating it yields CASSFGTGSVGSPLHF.